Listed here are 16 T cell receptor beta chains from one sample, sequenced in a study of cytomegalovirus exposure and HLA in healthy donors. Both 60 Vbeta primers and 13 Jbeta primers went into the PCR. Assay used: immunoSEQ multiplex PCR; TCRdb lists only in-frame clones, some missing. The table lists more than 95,000 clones, 75% to 90% of them singletons. Sequenced sample: PBMCs. The source is a man aged 30 to 45 in good health and CMV-seropositive.

The rearrangement joins TRBV28 to TRBJ2-5; 8 nucleotides agree with TRBD2. V was clipped by 1 base and J by 1 base; unmatched bases: 2. CDR3 size: 15 residues. Germline V lookup: CDR1 MDHEN, CDR2 SYDVKM. CDR3 protein: CASSLSGGAQETQYF. The CDR3 nucleotides are TGTGCCAGCAGTTTATCCGGGGGGGCCCAAGAGACCCAGTACTTC.

The V call is TRBV4-3, the J call TRBJ1-2; D gene uncertain. Germline values: CDR1 LGHNA, CDR2 YSLEER. This CDR3 has 14 residues. V was shortened by 0 bases and J by 0 bases, with 5 bases between the two germline ends. In DNA, the CDR3 is TGCGCCAGCAGCCAAGAGGCGGCTAACTATGGCTACACCTTC. As protein: CASSQEAANYGYTF.

J is TRBJ2-7 and V is TRBV4-3; 11 bases are a match to TRBD2. The V segment lost 4 bases and the J segment 5 bases; nucleotides outside the gene matches: 4. Germline V gives CDR1 LGHNA, CDR2 YSLEER. The CDR3 consists of 14 residues. The CDR3 DNA is TGCGCCAGCAGCCCTTCGGGACTAGCGGACGAGCAGTACTTC. Its translation: CASSPSGLADEQYF.

V usage is TRBV12-5 and J usage is TRBJ2-5; no reliable D call. Germline V lookup: CDR1 LGHNT, CDR2 FRNRAP. V lost 4 bases to trimming and J lost 0 bases, with 18 bases between them. The CDR3 spans 17 residues. CDR3: CASGSHYIPGYQETQYF. The CDR3 DNA is TGTGCTAGTGGTTCCCATTATATCCCGGGTTACCAAGAGACCCAGTACTTC.

The chain combines TRBV6-1 with TRBJ2-7, with 9 bases identical to TRBD1. This CDR3 contains 12 residues. CDR1 and CDR2 (germline): MNHNS, SASEGT. With V trimmed by 1 base and J by 13 bases, 5 bases remained unmatched. CDR3 region: CASSEGDRVCYF. CDR3 nucleotides: TGTGCCAGCAGTGAAGGGGACAGGGTTTGTTACTTC.

This chain uses TRBV6-6 with TRBJ1-2; no clear D gene. V shed 5 bases and J shed 4 bases, with 14 bases lying between them. CDR1 is MNHNY and CDR2 is SVGAGI in the germline V gene (reference sequence). The CDR3 is 14 residues long. The CDR3 is CASSDRTVIYGYTF. CDR3 nucleotides: TGTGCCAGCAGTGACCGGACTGTCATCTATGGCTACACCTTC.

The gene calls are TRBV28 and TRBJ2-6, with 8 bases fitting TRBD1. The CDR3 is made up of 16 amino acids. V gave up 5 bases and J gave up 2 bases; unmatched junction bases: 5. Germline CDR1 reads MDHEN; CDR2 reads SYDVKM. CDR3 sequence (DNA): TGTGCCAGCAGTCGGACAGGGATCCCTGGGGCCAACGTCCTGACTTTC. Translated: CASSRTGIPGANVLTF.

The chain combines TRBV21-1 with TRBJ1-2; the DNA was not compared with TRBD1, the D call given in the table. TRBV21-1 is a listed pseudogene. This CDR3 contains 21 residues. In DNA, the CDR3 is TGTGCCAGCGAACAGGATCCTATTCCCCCATTACTATGGCTACCTTACTATGGCTACACCTTC. This translates into CASEQDPIPPLLWLPYYGYTF.

CDR3 in amino acids: CASRSAGTLSNYGYTF. For the CDR3, the DNA is TGTGCCAGCAGATCTGCCGGGACACTTTCCAACTATGGCTACACCTTC. The chain recombines TRBV5-5 with TRBJ1-2; D is possibly TRBD1 (6 bases). Germline V gives CDR1 SGHKS, CDR2 YYEKEE (reference sequence). Trimming took off 5 bases at V and 2 bases at J, with 19 bases between the two ends. This CDR3 is 16 amino acids long.

The chain combines TRBV6-5 with TRBJ1-6; TRBD1 aligns across 7 bases. The V gene end was trimmed by 6 bases and the J gene end by 7 bases; junction bases not matched to a gene: 9. Germline values: CDR1 MNHEY, CDR2 SVGAGI. This CDR3 comprises 15 residues. The CDR3 nucleotides read TGTGCCAGCAGCCTCACCGGGACAGCAAATTCACCCCTCCACTTT. Translation: CASSLTGTANSPLHF.

V gene TRBV5-1 combines with J gene TRBJ1-1; D is perhaps TRBD1 (5 bases). Trimming removed 3 bases at V and 3 bases at J, with 9 bases between. Germline V gene data show CDR1 as SGHRS and CDR2 as YFSETQ. The length of the CDR3 is 13 residues. For the CDR3, the DNA is TGCGCCAGCAGCTACAGGTCGGACACTGAAGCTTTCTTT. Protein: CASSYRSDTEAFF.

J is TRBJ1-2 and V is TRBV4-3; TRBD1 might be the D (6 bases). V was shortened by 1 base and J by 4 bases, with 13 bases between the two germline ends. This CDR3 is built from 15 residues. In germline, CDR1 is LGHNA, CDR2 YSLEER. CDR3 residues: CASSQAWGQGYGYTF. CDR3 sequence (DNA): TGCGCCAGCAGCCAAGCGTGGGGGCAAGGCTATGGCTACACCTTC.

The V gene is TRBV11-2, the J gene TRBJ2-5; 11 bases line up with TRBD2. Germline-derived CDR1 and CDR2 are SGHAT and FQNNGV. The CDR3 extends over 15 amino acids. With 5 bases clipped from V and 5 bases from J, the junction kept 7 bases outside the gene matches. In nucleotides, the CDR3 is TGTGCCAGCAGCACCCTAGCGGGGGGCGGGGAGACCCAGTACTTC. Its protein is CASSTLAGGGETQYF.

The CDR3 bases are TGTGCCAGCAGTTACGGGAGCACTAACACTGAAGCTTTCTTT. Translating gives CASSYGSTNTEAFF. The gene calls are TRBV6-5 and TRBJ1-1, with D hard to call. Per germline, CDR1 MNHEY and CDR2 SVGAGI. The CDR3 totals 14 residues. V lost 2 bases and J lost 2, with 9 bases in between.

V is TRBV9 and J is TRBJ2-3; 7 bases are shared with TRBD1. The CDR3 spans 15 residues. CDR1 SGDLS and CDR2 YYNGEE come from the germline V gene. With 1 base clipped from V and 5 bases from J, the junction kept 7 bases outside the gene matches. The CDR3 region has the DNA TGTGCCAGCAGCGTATGGGGACAGAGCGAAGATACGCAGTATTTT. Its translation is CASSVWGQSEDTQYF.

CDR3 DNA sequence: TGTGCCAGCTCACCGGTCTACCAGGGGGCAGGGGAAAAACTGTTTTTT. It yields the protein CASSPVYQGAGEKLFF. The rearrangement uses TRBV18 and TRBJ1-4; TRBD1 agrees at 8 bases. With 3 bases clipped from V and 8 bases from J, the junction kept 11 bases outside the gene matches. The germline gives CDR1 KGHSH, CDR2 LQKENI. The CDR3 runs to 16 residues.